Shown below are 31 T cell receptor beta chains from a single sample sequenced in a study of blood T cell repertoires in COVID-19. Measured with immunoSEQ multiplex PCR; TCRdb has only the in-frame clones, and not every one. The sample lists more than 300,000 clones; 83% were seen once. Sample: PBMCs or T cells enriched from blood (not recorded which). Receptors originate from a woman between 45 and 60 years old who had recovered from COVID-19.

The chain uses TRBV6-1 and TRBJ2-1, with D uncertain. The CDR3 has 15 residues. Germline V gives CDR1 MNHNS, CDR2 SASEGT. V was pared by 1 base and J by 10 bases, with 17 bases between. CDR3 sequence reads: CASSEVWASYDEQFF. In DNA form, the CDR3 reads TGTGCCAGCAGTGAAGTTTGGGCCTCGTACGACGAGCAGTTCTTC.

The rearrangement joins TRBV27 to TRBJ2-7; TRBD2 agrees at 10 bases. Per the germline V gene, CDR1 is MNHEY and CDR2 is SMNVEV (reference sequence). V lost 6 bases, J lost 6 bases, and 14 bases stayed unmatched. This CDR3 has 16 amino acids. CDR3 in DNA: TGTGCCAGCAGCCTAGCGGGAGCGGGTCGAAGGGCCGAGCAGTACTTC. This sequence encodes CASSLAGAGRRAEQYF.

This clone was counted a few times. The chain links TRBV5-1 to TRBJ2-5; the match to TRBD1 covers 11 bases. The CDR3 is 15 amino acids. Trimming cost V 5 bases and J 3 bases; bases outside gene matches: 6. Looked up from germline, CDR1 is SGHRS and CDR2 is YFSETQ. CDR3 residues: CASRWTGGSEETQYF. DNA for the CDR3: TGCGCCAGCAGGTGGACAGGGGGCAGTGAAGAGACCCAGTACTTC.

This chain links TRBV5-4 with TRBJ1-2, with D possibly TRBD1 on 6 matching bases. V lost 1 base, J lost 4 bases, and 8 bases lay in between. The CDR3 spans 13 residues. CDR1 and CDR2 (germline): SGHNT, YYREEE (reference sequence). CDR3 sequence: CASSLNRAYGYTF. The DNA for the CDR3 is TGTGCCAGCAGCTTGAACAGGGCCTATGGCTACACCTTC.

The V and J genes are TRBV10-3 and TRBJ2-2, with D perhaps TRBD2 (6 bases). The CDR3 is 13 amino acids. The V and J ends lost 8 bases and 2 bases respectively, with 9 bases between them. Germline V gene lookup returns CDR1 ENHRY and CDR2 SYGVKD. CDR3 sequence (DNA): TGTGCCATCGGGCGGGGAAACACCGGGGAGCTGTTTTTT. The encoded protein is CAIGRGNTGELFF.

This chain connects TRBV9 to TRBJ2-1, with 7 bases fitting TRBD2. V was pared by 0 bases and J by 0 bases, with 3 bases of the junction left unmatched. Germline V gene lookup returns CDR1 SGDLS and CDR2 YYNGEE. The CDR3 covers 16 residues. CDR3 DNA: TGTGCCAGCAGCGTAGGCGGGGGAAGCTCCTACAATGAGCAGTTCTTC. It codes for CASSVGGGSSYNEQFF.

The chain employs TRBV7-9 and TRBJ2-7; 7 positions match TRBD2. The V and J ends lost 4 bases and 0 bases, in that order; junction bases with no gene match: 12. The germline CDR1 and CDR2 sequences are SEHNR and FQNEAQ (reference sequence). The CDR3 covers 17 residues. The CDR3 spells CASSSSGGVGPSYEQYF. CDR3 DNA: TGTGCCAGCAGCTCATCTGGGGGGGTGGGACCCTCCTACGAGCAGTACTTC.

The CDR3 protein is CASRNTGGGNTIYF. CDR3 coding DNA: TGTGCCAGCAGAAATACAGGGGGCGGAAACACCATATATTTT. J is TRBJ1-3 and V is TRBV2, with 9 bases aligning to TRBD1. CDR1 and CDR2 from the germline V gene are SNHLY and FYNNEI. This CDR3 is 14 amino acids long. V shed 6 bases, J shed 4 bases, and the junction held 4 bases outside the gene matches.

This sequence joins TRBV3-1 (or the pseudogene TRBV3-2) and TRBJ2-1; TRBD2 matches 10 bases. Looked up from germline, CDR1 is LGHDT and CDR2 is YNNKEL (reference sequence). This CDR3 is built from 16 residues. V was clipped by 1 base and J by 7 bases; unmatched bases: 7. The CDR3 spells CASSQVWLAGDNEQFF. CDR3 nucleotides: TGTGCCAGCAGCCAAGTTTGGCTAGCGGGAGATAATGAGCAGTTCTTC.

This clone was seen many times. CDR3 loop: CASSRSQGNQPQHF. For the CDR3, the DNA is TGTGCCAGCAGCCGGAGCCAGGGGAATCAGCCCCAGCATTTT. The chain is built from TRBV7-2 and TRBJ1-5, with D possibly matching TRBD1 (6 bases). The CDR3 contains 14 residues. CDR1 and CDR2 (germline): SGHTA, FQGNSA. V lost 5 bases, J lost 4 bases, and 12 bases lay in between.

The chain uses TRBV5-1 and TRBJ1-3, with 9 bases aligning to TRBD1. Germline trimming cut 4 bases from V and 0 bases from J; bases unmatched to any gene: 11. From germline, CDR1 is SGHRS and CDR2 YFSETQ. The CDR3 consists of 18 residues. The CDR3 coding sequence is TGCGCCAGCAGCGCGCAACCACAGGGGGCAAGCTCTGGAAACACCATATATTTT. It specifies CASSAQPQGASSGNTIYF.

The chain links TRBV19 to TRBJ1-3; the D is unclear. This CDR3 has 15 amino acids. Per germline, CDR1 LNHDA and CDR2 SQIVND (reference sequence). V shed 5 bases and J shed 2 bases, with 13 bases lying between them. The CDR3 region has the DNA TGTGCCAGTAGTTATGGGCCACAAACTGGAAACACCATATATTTT. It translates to CASSYGPQTGNTIYF.

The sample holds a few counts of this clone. The CDR3 DNA is TGTGCCAGCAACCTAGCGGGGGCTAACTATGGCTACACCTTC. It specifies CASNLAGANYGYTF. The V and J genes are TRBV9 and TRBJ1-2; a possible D gene is TRBD1 (5 bases). Germline CDR1 and CDR2: SGDLS and YYNGEE. V gave up 6 bases and J gave up 0 bases, with 12 bases separating them. This CDR3 has 14 residues.

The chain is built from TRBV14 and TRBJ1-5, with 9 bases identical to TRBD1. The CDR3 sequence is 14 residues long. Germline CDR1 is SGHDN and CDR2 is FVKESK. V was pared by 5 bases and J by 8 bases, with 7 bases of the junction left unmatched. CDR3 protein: CASSATGGLEPQHF. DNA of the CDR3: TGTGCCAGCAGCGCGACAGGGGGATTGGAGCCCCAGCATTTT.

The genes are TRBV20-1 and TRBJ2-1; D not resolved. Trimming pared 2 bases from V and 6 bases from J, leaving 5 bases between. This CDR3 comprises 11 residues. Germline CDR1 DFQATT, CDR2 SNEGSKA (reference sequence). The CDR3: CSARLFNEQFF. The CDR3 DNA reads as TGCAGTGCTAGACTTTTCAATGAGCAGTTCTTC.

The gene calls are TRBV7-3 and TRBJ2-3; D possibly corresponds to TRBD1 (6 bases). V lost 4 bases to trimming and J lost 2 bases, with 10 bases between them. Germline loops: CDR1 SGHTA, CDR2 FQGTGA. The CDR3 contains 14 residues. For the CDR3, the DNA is TGTGCCAGCAGCTCCGGACAGACCACAGATACGCAGTATTTT. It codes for CASSSGQTTDTQYF.

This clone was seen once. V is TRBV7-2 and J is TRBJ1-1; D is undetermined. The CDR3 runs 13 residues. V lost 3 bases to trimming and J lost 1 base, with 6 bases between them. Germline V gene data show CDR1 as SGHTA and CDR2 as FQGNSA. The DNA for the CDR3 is TGTGCCAGCAGCTTCCCGGGGAACACTGAAGCTTTCTTT. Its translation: CASSFPGNTEAFF.

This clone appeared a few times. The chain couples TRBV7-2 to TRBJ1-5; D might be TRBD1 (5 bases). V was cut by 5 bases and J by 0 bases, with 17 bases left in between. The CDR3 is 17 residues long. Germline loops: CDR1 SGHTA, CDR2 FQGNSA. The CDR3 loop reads CASSPQPTALSNQPQHF. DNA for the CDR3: TGTGCCAGCAGCCCGCAACCGACAGCTCTTAGCAATCAGCCCCAGCATTTT. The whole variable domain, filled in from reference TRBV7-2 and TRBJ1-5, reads GAGVSQSPSNKVTEKGKDVELRCDPISGHTALYWYRQSLGQGLEFLIYFQGNSAPDKSGLPSDRFSAERTGGSVSTLTIQRTQQEDSAVYLCASSPQPTALSNQPQHFGDGTRLSIL.

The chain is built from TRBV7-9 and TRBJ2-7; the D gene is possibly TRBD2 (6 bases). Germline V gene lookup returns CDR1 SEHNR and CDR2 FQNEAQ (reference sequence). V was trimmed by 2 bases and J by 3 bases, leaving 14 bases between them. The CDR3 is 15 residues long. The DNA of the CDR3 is TGTGCCAGCAGCTTACTGTCGGGGGATATCTACGAGCAGTACTTC. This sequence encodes CASSLLSGDIYEQYF.

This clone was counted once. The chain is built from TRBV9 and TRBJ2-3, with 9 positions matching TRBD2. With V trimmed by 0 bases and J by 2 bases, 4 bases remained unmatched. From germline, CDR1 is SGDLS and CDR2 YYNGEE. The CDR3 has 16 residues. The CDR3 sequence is CASSVGAGGYTDTQYF. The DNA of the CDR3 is TGTGCCAGCAGCGTAGGGGCGGGAGGGTACACAGATACGCAGTATTTT.

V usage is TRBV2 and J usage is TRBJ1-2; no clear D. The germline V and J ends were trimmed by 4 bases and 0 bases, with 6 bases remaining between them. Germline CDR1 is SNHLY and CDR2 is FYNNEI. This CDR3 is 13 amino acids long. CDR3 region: CASSALANYGYTF. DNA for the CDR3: TGTGCCAGCAGTGCCCTAGCTAACTATGGCTACACCTTC.

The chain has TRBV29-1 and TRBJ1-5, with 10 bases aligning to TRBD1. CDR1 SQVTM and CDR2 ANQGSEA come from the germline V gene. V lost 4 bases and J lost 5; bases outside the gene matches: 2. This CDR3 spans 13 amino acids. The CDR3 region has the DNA TGCAGCGTTGCCGGACAGGGGGATCAGCCCCAGCATTTT. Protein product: CSVAGQGDQPQHF.

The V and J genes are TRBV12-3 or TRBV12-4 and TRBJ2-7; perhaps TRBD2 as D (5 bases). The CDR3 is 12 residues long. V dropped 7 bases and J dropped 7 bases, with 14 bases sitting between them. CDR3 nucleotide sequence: TGTGCCAGCACCAAGAGCGGCGGGGAGCAGTACTTC. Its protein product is CASTKSGGEQYF.

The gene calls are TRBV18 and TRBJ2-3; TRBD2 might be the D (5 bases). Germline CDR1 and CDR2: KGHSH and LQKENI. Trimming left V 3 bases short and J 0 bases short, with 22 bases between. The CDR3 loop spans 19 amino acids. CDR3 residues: CASSPLPQTTTSSTDTQYF. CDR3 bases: TGTGCCAGCTCACCCCTACCCCAGACTACAACCTCTAGCACAGATACGCAGTATTTT. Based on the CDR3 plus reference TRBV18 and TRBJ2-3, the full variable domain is NAGVMQNPRHLVRRRGQEARLRCSPMKGHSHVYWYRQLPEEGLKFMVYLQKENIIDESGMPKERFSAEFPKEGPSILRIQQVVRGDSAAYFCASSPLPQTTTSSTDTQYFGPGTRLTVL.

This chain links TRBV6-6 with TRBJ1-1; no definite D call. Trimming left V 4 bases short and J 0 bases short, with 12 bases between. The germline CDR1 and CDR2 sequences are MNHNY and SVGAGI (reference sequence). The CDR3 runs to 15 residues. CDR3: CASSSRALLNTEAFF. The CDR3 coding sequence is TGTGCCAGCAGTTCGCGGGCCCTCTTGAACACTGAAGCTTTCTTT.

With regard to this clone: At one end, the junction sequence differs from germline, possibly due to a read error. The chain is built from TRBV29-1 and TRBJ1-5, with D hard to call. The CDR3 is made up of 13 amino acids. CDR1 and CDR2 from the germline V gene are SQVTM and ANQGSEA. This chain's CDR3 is CSIEGGRGQPQHF. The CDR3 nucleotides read TGCAGCATTGAGGGAGGGCGCGGTCAGCCCCAGCATTTT.

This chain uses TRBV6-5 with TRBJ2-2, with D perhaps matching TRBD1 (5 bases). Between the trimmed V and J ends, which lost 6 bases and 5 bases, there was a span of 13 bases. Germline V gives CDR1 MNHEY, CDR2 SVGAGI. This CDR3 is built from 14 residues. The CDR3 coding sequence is TGTGCCAGCAGCCGAATCGACAGAACCGGGGAGCTGTTTTTT. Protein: CASSRIDRTGELFF.

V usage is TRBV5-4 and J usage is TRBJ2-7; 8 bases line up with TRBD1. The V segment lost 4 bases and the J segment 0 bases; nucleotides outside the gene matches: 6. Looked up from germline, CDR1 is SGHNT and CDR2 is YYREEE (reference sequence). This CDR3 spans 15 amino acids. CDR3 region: CASSVTGGHSYEQYF. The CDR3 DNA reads TGTGCCAGCAGCGTAACAGGGGGTCACTCCTACGAGCAGTACTTC.

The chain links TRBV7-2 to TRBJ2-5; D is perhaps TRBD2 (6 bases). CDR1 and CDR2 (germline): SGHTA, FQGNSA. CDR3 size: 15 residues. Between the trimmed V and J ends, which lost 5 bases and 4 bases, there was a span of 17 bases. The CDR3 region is CASSPGVVGRETQYF. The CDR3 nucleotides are TGTGCCAGCAGCCCTGGTGTTGTCGGGAGAGAGACCCAGTACTTC. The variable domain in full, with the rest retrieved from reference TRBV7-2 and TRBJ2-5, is GAGVSQSPSNKVTEKGKDVELRCDPISGHTALYWYRQSLGQGLEFLIYFQGNSAPDKSGLPSDRFSAERTGGSVSTLTIQRTQQEDSAVYLCASSPGVVGRETQYFGPGTRLLVL.

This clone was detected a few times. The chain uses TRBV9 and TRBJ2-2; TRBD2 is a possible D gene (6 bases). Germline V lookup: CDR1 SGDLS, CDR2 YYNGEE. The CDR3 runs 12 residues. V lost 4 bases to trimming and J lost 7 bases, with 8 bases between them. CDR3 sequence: CASSLGGGELFF. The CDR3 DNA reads TGTGCCAGCAGCCTCGGGGGCGGGGAGCTGTTTTTT. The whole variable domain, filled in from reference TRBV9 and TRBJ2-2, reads DSGVTQTPKHLITATGQRVTLRCSPRSGDLSVYWYQQSLDQGLQFLIQYYNGEERAKGNILERFSAQQFPDLHSELNLSSLELGDSALYFCASSLGGGELFFGEGSRLTVL.

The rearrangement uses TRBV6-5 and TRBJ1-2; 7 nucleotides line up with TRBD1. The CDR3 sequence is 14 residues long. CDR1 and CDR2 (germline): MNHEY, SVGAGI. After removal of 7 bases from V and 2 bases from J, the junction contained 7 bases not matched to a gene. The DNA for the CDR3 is TGTGCCAGCAACACGGACAGGTTGAACTATGGCTACACCTTC. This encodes CASNTDRLNYGYTF.